This T cell receptor (beta chain) was sequenced for a study of T-cell reconstitution after alpha-beta-depleted transplantation in children. This clonotype has a count of ten or more. Its matching antigen is unknown. The CDR3 extends over 10 amino acids. Germline lookup yields CDR1 DFQATT and CDR2 SNEGSKA (reference sequence). V lost 0 bases, J lost 9 bases, and 3 bases lay in between. Preparation of the TCRbeta library was carried out with unique molecular identifiers. TCRdb reanalysed the PCR reads using MiXCR and keeps one entry per CDR3 protein. The data show 150,000 to 200,000 distinct CDR3 sequences, roughly 6.3% seen once. Overall study findings and caveats: T-cell counts and diversity at one year post-transplant came mainly from newly produced T cells. Recipient T cells and thymic progenitors that survived gave rise to the high TCRbeta diversity observed at day 60 in some patients. As was reported, about two months after transplant, alpha-beta T cells came from several hundred expanded graft clones.

The sample here was PBMCs, taken before TCRalphabeta/CD19-depleted stem cell transplant. This chain joins TRBV20-1 and TRBJ2-1, with D uncertain. The TCR comes from a girl less than two years old with combined immunodeficiency, due to receive a stem cell transplant. CDR3 loop: CSAREVEQFF. The CDR3 DNA reads TGCAGTGCTAGAGAGGTTGAGCAGTTCTTC.